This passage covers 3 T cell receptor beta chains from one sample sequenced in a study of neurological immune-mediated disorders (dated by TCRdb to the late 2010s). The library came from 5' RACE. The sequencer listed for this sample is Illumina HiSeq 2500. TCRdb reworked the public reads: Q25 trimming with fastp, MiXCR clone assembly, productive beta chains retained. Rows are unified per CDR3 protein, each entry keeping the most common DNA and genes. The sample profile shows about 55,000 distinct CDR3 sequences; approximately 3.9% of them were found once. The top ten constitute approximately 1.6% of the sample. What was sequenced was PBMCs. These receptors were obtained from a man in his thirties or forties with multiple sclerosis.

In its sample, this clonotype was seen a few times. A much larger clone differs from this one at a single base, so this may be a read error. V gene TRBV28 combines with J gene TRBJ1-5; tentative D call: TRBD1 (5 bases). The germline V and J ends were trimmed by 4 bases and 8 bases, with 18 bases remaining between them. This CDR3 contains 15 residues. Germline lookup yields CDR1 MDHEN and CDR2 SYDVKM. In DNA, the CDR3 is TGTGCCAGCAGTTCCCCCACAGGTACCGGGAAGCCCCAGCATTTT. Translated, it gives CASSSPTGTGKPQHF.

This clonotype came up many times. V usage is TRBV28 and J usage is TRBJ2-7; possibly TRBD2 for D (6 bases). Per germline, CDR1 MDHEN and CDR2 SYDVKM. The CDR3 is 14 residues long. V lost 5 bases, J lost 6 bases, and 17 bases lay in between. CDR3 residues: CASSPLGGPSEQYF. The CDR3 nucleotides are TGTGCCAGCAGTCCCTTAGGAGGGCCATCCGAGCAGTACTTC.

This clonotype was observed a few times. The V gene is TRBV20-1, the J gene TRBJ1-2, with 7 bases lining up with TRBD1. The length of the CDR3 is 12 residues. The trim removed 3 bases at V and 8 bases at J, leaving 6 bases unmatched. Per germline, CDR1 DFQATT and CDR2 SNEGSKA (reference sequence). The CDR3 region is CSAREGARGYTF. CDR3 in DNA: TGCAGTGCTAGGGAGGGGGCGAGAGGCTACACCTTC.